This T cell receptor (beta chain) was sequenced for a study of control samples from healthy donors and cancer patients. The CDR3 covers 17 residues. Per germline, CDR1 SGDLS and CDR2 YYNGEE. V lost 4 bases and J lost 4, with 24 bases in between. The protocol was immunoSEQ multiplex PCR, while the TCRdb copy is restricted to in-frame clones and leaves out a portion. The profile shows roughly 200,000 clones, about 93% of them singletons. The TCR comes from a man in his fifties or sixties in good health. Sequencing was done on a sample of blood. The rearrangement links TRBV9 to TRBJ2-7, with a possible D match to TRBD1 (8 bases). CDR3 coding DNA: TGTGCCAGCAGCAGCGGGGCTTGGACAGGGTCTAGGTACGAGCAGTACTTC. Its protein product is CASSSGAWTGSRYEQYF.